Shown below are 27 T cell receptor beta chains from a single sample sequenced in a study of cytomegalovirus exposure and HLA in healthy donors. 60 Vbeta and 13 Jbeta primers were used in PCR. Profiling relied on immunoSEQ multiplex PCR, and the TCRdb table lists in-frame clones only, not all of them. Of about 130,000 clones listed, 77% were seen once; the top ten hold roughly 13%. The material sequenced was PBMCs. The receptors derive from a woman in her forties in good health and CMV-seropositive.

The DNA of the CDR3 is TGTGCCAGCAGCAAAGGGGCGTACAATCAGCCCCAGCATTTT. As protein: CASSKGAYNQPQHF. This sequence joins TRBV13 and TRBJ1-5, with TRBD1 as a possible D gene (5 bases). The CDR3 spans 14 residues. Germline assignment: CDR1 PRHDT and CDR2 FYEKMQ (reference sequence). Trimming removed 5 bases at V and 3 bases at J, with 11 bases between.

The chain uses TRBV30 and TRBJ2-3; TRBD2 aligns across 7 bases. CDR3 length equals 15 residues. Germline lookup yields CDR1 GTSNPN and CDR2 SVGIG (reference sequence). V gave up 2 bases and J gave up 1 base; unmatched junction bases: 6. CDR3 protein: CAWSSRGSGTDTQYF. For the CDR3, the DNA is TGTGCCTGGAGTTCGCGCGGGAGTGGCACAGATACGCAGTATTTT.

This sequence joins TRBV7-2 and TRBJ2-2, with TRBD1 matching over 9 bases. V trimming: 5 bases; J trimming: 4 bases; junction bases outside the gene matches: 11. The germline V gene encodes CDR1 SGHTA and CDR2 FQGNSA. This CDR3 contains 17 residues. Here the CDR3 reads CASSQTTGGLSTGELFF. In nucleotides, the CDR3 is TGTGCCAGCAGCCAGACGACAGGGGGGCTGAGCACCGGGGAGCTGTTTTTT.

The V call is TRBV7-9, the J call TRBJ2-1; possible D gene TRBD1, 5 bases. The CDR3 totals 13 residues. CDR1 and CDR2 (germline): SEHNR, FQNEAQ (reference sequence). Trimming pared 2 bases from V and 6 bases from J, leaving 8 bases between. CDR3 in amino acids: CASSLIRGNEQFF. The DNA for the CDR3 is TGTGCCAGCAGCTTAATAAGGGGCAATGAGCAGTTCTTC.

The chain carries TRBV15 and TRBJ2-5; TRBD2 aligns across 12 bases. CDR3 length equals 15 residues. Germline CDR1 reads LNHNV; CDR2 reads YYDKDF (reference sequence). Trimming took 3 bases from V and 8 from J; bases not matched to a gene: 7. CDR3 amino acids: CATSRASGGGGTQYF. CDR3 nucleotide sequence: TGTGCCACCAGCAGGGCTAGCGGGGGGGGTGGTACCCAGTACTTC. Variable domain in full (rest from reference TRBV15 and TRBJ2-5): DAMVIQNPRYQVTQFGKPVTLSCSQTLNHNVMYWYQQKSSQAPKLLFHYYDKDFNNEADTPDNFQSRRPNTSFCFLDIRSPGLGDTAMYLCATSRASGGGGTQYFGPGTRLLVL.

The chain combines TRBV5-4 with TRBJ2-7; 9 nucleotides align to TRBD2. The V segment lost 0 bases and the J segment 3 bases; nucleotides outside the gene matches: 4. The CDR3 is 15 residues long. CDR1 SGHNT and CDR2 YYREEE come from the germline V gene (reference sequence). The CDR3 loop is CASSLDSGSFYEQYF. The CDR3 DNA follows: TGTGCCAGCAGCTTGGATAGCGGGAGTTTCTACGAGCAGTACTTC.

This clone appeared a single time. This chain uses TRBV6-5 with TRBJ2-7; D is perhaps TRBD1 (6 bases). CDR1 and CDR2 (germline): MNHEY, SVGAGI. This CDR3 contains 14 residues. V lost 6 bases to trimming and J lost 0 bases, with 12 bases between them. The CDR3 spells CASSLVRGSYEQYF. CDR3 sequence (DNA): TGTGCCAGCAGCTTAGTCAGGGGCTCCTACGAGCAGTACTTC.

The genes are TRBV18 and TRBJ1-4, with TRBD1 as a possible D gene (5 bases). The CDR3 runs 14 residues. From germline, CDR1 is KGHSH and CDR2 LQKENI. V was cut by 1 base and J by 7 bases, with 10 bases left in between. The chain's CDR3 is CASSPQGRGEKLFF. As DNA, the CDR3 is TGTGCCAGCTCACCACAGGGGAGGGGTGAAAAACTGTTTTTT.

The rearrangement links TRBV15 to TRBJ1-5; D perhaps matches TRBD1 (6 bases). CDR3 length: 16 residues. Looked up from germline, CDR1 is LNHNV and CDR2 is YYDKDF (reference sequence). Trimming stripped 0 bases from V and 4 bases from J, with 13 bases between. The CDR3 loop is CATSRDRAGANQPQHF. The CDR3 nucleotides are TGTGCCACCAGCAGAGATCGGGCGGGGGCAAATCAGCCCCAGCATTTT.

The sample holds a few counts of this clone. This rearrangement joins TRBV5-6 to TRBJ2-5; TRBD2 is a possible D gene (6 bases). In germline, CDR1 is SGHDT, CDR2 YYEEEE. This CDR3 is built from 17 residues. The V gene lost 4 bases and the J gene lost 5 bases, with 24 bases spanning the gap. The CDR3 protein is CASSLFGGLNMGETQYF. The CDR3 bases are TGTGCCAGCAGCCTCTTTGGGGGACTCAATATGGGGGAGACCCAGTACTTC.

This clone was counted once. The gene calls are TRBV10-3 and TRBJ2-1, with 9 bases that match TRBD2. This CDR3 contains 16 residues. V lost 4 bases to trimming and J lost 10 bases; unmatched junction nucleotides: 14. Germline V CDR1 and CDR2: ENHRY, SYGVKD. CDR3 in amino acids: CAISAAGREGSGEQFF. CDR3 DNA sequence: TGTGCCATCAGTGCGGCTGGGCGGGAGGGTTCAGGGGAGCAGTTCTTC.

A few counts support this clone. V and J are TRBV4-1 and TRBJ1-2; weak D call: TRBD1 (5 bases). Germline V gene data show CDR1 as MGHRA and CDR2 as YSYEKL. V lost 2 bases to trimming and J lost 0 bases, with 16 bases between them. The CDR3 has 17 residues. CDR3 sequence: CASSQTIRQTANYGYTF. CDR3 in DNA: TGCGCCAGCAGCCAAACAATCCGACAGACAGCTAACTATGGCTACACCTTC.

The CDR3 coding sequence is TGTGCCAGCAGTTCAGGGACAGGGAGCGGGTATTTT. Encoded protein: CASSSGTGSGYF. This chain uses TRBV28 with TRBJ2-3; the match to TRBD1 covers 9 bases. Per germline, CDR1 MDHEN and CDR2 SYDVKM. The CDR3 spans 12 residues. V gave up 4 bases and J gave up 14 bases; unmatched junction bases: 7.

The rearrangement joins TRBV19 to TRBJ1-1, with TRBD1 matching over 11 bases. The CDR3 runs to 14 residues. Germline trimming cut 4 bases from V and 6 bases from J; bases unmatched to any gene: 4. Germline assignment: CDR1 LNHDA and CDR2 SQIVND (reference sequence). The CDR3 reads CASSRTGGGAEAFF. The CDR3 DNA reads as TGTGCCAGTAGTAGGACAGGGGGCGGTGCTGAAGCTTTCTTT.

The rearrangement joins TRBV30 to TRBJ2-7; perhaps TRBD2 as D (6 bases). Germline lookup yields CDR1 GTSNPN and CDR2 SVGIG (reference sequence). This CDR3 is built from 14 residues. V shed 5 bases and J shed 3 bases, with 17 bases lying between them. CDR3 nucleotide sequence: TGTGCCTGGTCCGTAGGAGGGGCAATCTACGAGCAGTACTTC. Encoded protein: CAWSVGGAIYEQYF.

The chain carries TRBV7-9 and TRBJ1-1, with a tentative D call TRBD1 (6 bases). Trimming took 5 bases from V and 2 from J, leaving 12 bases between them. CDR3 length: 14 amino acids. Germline CDR1 SEHNR, CDR2 FQNEAQ (reference sequence). CDR3 loop: CASSLRQVNTEAFF. As DNA, the CDR3 is TGTGCCAGCAGCCTGCGACAGGTTAACACTGAAGCTTTCTTT.

The rearrangement joins TRBV30 to TRBJ2-1; weak D call: TRBD2 (6 bases). Germline V CDR1 and CDR2: GTSNPN, SVGIG (reference sequence). This CDR3 contains 16 residues. V was clipped by 1 base and J by 4 bases, with 17 bases between them. The CDR3 is CAWSAPGSGYYNEQFF. The CDR3 region has the DNA TGTGCCTGGAGTGCCCCAGGGAGCGGGTATTACAATGAGCAGTTCTTC.

The V gene is TRBV30, the J gene TRBJ2-1; D perhaps matches TRBD2 (7 bases). Trimming shortened V by 7 bases and J by 2 bases, and 12 bases separated the two germline ends. The germline V gene encodes CDR1 GTSNPN and CDR2 SVGIG (reference sequence). This CDR3 is built from 13 residues. Written as DNA, the CDR3 is TGTGCCTCGGGCGGGGGCACCTACAATGAGCAGTTCTTC. As protein: CASGGGTYNEQFF.

The chain joins TRBV30 to TRBJ1-4; 9 positions agree with TRBD1. The CDR3 sequence is 14 residues long. J gave up 6 bases and V 3 bases, and 5 bases lay outside the gene matches. Germline-derived CDR1 and CDR2 are GTSNPN and SVGIG (reference sequence). The CDR3 region is CAWSETGGDEKLFF. The CDR3 nucleotides read TGTGCCTGGAGCGAAACAGGGGGCGATGAAAAACTGTTTTTT.

The V gene is TRBV6-5, the J gene TRBJ1-1; 7 bases are shared with TRBD1. The CDR3 totals 13 residues. V lost 6 bases and J lost 6; bases outside the gene matches: 7. CDR1 MNHEY and CDR2 SVGAGI come from the germline V gene. The chain's CDR3 is CASSPQGLAEAFF. The CDR3 DNA sequence: TGTGCCAGCAGCCCACAGGGGCTGGCTGAAGCTTTCTTT.

The chain carries TRBV27 and TRBJ2-7; 8 nucleotides agree with TRBD1. Looked up from germline, CDR1 is MNHEY and CDR2 is SMNVEV (reference sequence). V lost 10 bases to trimming and J lost 7 bases; unmatched junction nucleotides: 18. This CDR3 is 15 amino acids long. For the CDR3, the DNA is TGTGCCATTCCGACCCTGACAGGGGAGCTAGGGGAGCAGTACTTC. Its protein product is CAIPTLTGELGEQYF.

The genes are TRBV9 and TRBJ1-1; D uncertain. The germline CDR1 and CDR2 sequences are SGDLS and YYNGEE. The CDR3 is 13 residues long. V gave up 4 bases and J gave up 1 base, with 8 bases separating them. CDR3 DNA: TGTGCCAGCAGCTTACAACGGAACACTGAAGCTTTCTTT. This translates into CASSLQRNTEAFF.

V and J are TRBV2 and TRBJ2-7; perhaps TRBD1 as D (6 bases). CDR3 length equals 15 residues. Germline CDR1 SNHLY, CDR2 FYNNEI. V lost 7 bases, J lost 2 bases, and 18 bases lay in between. DNA for the CDR3: TGTGCCAGCAACAAAAAAACAGGGCTCACCTACGAGCAGTACTTC. The encoded protein is CASNKKTGLTYEQYF.

This clone has just a few counts. This chain connects TRBV5-1 to TRBJ2-1, with D possibly matching TRBD2 (6 bases). Germline V gene sequence: CDR1 SGHRS, CDR2 YFSETQ. The V end lost 0 bases, the J end lost 6 bases, and 16 bases lay between the germline ends. The CDR3 length is 16 residues. The DNA of the CDR3 is TGCGCCAGCAGCTTGGTGGGAGGAAGAATCTCCAATGAGCAGTTCTTC. Its protein product is CASSLVGGRISNEQFF.

V is TRBV11-2 and J is TRBJ2-7; D ambiguous. In germline, CDR1 is SGHAT, CDR2 FQNNGV. The V and J ends lost 0 bases and 0 bases respectively, with 12 bases between them. This CDR3 has 16 residues. CDR3 in DNA: TGTGCCAGCAGCTTAGATCCCCCCCCTACCTCCTACGAGCAGTACTTC. It encodes CASSLDPPPTSYEQYF. The full variable domain, completed using reference TRBV11-2 and TRBJ2-7, is EAGVAQSPRYKIIEKRQSVAFWCNPISGHATLYWYQQILGQGPKLLIQFQNNGVVDDSQLPKDRFSAERLKGVDSTLKIQPAKLEDSAVYLCASSLDPPPTSYEQYFGPGTRLTVT.

The rearrangement joins TRBV10-3 to TRBJ2-5; 7 bases fit TRBD2. Germline loops: CDR1 ENHRY, CDR2 SYGVKD. Germline trimming cut 2 bases from V and 1 base from J; bases unmatched to any gene: 13. CDR3 length equals 18 residues. The CDR3, as DNA: TGTGCCATCAGTGAGCCGACGCGCCCGGGAGGCACCCAAGAGACCCAGTACTTC. Its protein is CAISEPTRPGGTQETQYF.

The chain carries TRBV21-1 and TRBJ2-7; TRBD2 is the table's D call and was not checked against the DNA. TRBV21-1 is a documented pseudogene. The CDR3 covers 15 residues. CDR3 sequence: CASSKYTGGYCEQYF. DNA for the CDR3: TGTGCCAGCAGCAAATATACGGGAGGGTACTGCGAGCAGTACTTC.